This entry describes one T cell receptor beta chain. Produced via immunoSEQ multiplex PCR; TCRdb's table is partial and in-frame only. The data contain 250,000 to 350,000 clones, roughly 90% of them singletons. The CDR3 sequence is 15 residues long. Germline-derived CDR1 and CDR2 are SGHNT and YYREEE (reference sequence). The trim removed 3 bases at V and 5 bases at J, leaving 10 bases unmatched. This specimen belongs to a study of cytomegalovirus exposure and HLA in healthy donors. Looking at the study overall: The use of the same platform for the 90 to 150 validation repertoires and the approximately 670 first-cohort repertoires was reported by a later analysis.

The V and J genes are TRBV5-4 and TRBJ1-2, with TRBD1 identical over 7 bases. The receptor was derived from a woman between 18 and 29 years old in good health and CMV-seronegative. Sequenced material: PBMCs. CDR3 in DNA: TGTGCCAGCAGCTCCGCGAGGGACAGACTATATGGCTACACCTTC. Amino acids: CASSSARDRLYGYTF.